This TCR beta chain was identified in a study of T cell changes during pregnancy in multiple sclerosis. Produced via immunoSEQ multiplex PCR; TCRdb's table is partial and in-frame only. Found here are 40,000 or so clones, 85% to 95% of them singletons; the top ten hold around 8.8%. CDR3 size: 14 residues. This chain joins TRBV21-1 and TRBJ2-1; the table's TRBD2 call for D was not verified on the DNA. TRBV21-1 is marked as a pseudogene. The receptor was derived from a female donor with multiple sclerosis, enrolled in a pregnancy study. Here the sequenced sample was CD8+ T cells from peripheral blood mononuclear cells, taken in the third trimester of pregnancy. This CDR3 reads CASSYDTGGSEQFF. CDR3 DNA sequence: TGTGCCAGCAGCTACGACACGGGAGGGAGTGAGCAGTTCTTC.